Shown below are 10 T cell receptor beta chains from a single sample sequenced in a study of blood T cell repertoires in COVID-19. Assay used: immunoSEQ multiplex PCR; TCRdb lists only in-frame clones, some missing. This sample yields about 150,000 clones, of which more than 80% are seen a single time; around 16% belongs to the top ten. The sample comprised peripheral blood. Receptors originate from a woman aged 40-49 years with acute or convalescent COVID-19.

This clone was counted only a few times. The chain uses TRBV4-1 and TRBJ2-2; 8 positions match TRBD1. This CDR3 is built from 15 residues. Germline V gene lookup returns CDR1 MGHRA and CDR2 YSYEKL. V was clipped by 3 bases and J by 4 bases; unmatched bases: 4. The CDR3 coding sequence is TGCGCCAGCAGCCAGGCAGGACAGGGCACCGGGGAGCTGTTTTTT. Its translation is CASSQAGQGTGELFF.

The chain combines TRBV9 with TRBJ1-6, with D tentatively TRBD1 (5 bases). V was pared by 4 bases and J by 8 bases, with 10 bases between. Germline V gene lookup returns CDR1 SGDLS and CDR2 YYNGEE. The CDR3 totals 13 residues. CDR3 protein: CASSPMTDSPLHF. The CDR3 DNA reads as TGTGCCAGCAGCCCGATGACAGATTCACCCCTCCACTTT.

This clone was observed a single time. This chain connects TRBV6-2 or TRBV6-3 to TRBJ1-5; D unclear. Trimming took 5 bases from V and 4 from J, leaving 12 bases between them. Germline CDR1 and CDR2: MNHEY and SVGEGT. The CDR3 extends over 14 amino acids. The CDR3 loop is CASSGRRGNQPQHF. The CDR3, as DNA: TGTGCCAGCAGTGGTAGACGGGGAAATCAGCCCCAGCATTTT.

The gene calls are TRBV19 and TRBJ2-1; TRBD2 might be the D (7 bases). V lost 5 bases to trimming and J lost 6 bases, with 14 bases between them. This CDR3 has 14 amino acids. Germline-derived CDR1 and CDR2 are LNHDA and SQIVND (reference sequence). The CDR3 DNA sequence: TGTGCCAGTAGTCGGGTCGGGGGGCCCAATGAGCAGTTCTTC. It specifies CASSRVGGPNEQFF.

This clone showed up just once. This rearrangement joins TRBV28 to TRBJ1-1, with 10 positions matching TRBD1. The CDR3 is 15 residues long. Trimming cost V 5 bases and J 3 bases; bases outside gene matches: 6. Germline CDR1 is MDHEN and CDR2 is SYDVKM. CDR3 DNA sequence: TGTGCCAGCAGTGCCTCCGGGACAGGGGACACTGAAGCTTTCTTT. It yields the protein CASSASGTGDTEAFF.

The J gene is TRBJ1-3, the V gene TRBV12-5, with 12 bases fitting TRBD1. From germline, CDR1 is LGHNT and CDR2 FRNRAP. V was clipped by 4 bases and J by 1 base; unmatched bases: 14. The CDR3 extends over 20 amino acids. The CDR3 reads CASGSIIGTGGEVSGNTIYF. The DNA for the CDR3 is TGTGCTAGTGGTTCGATCATCGGGACAGGGGGCGAAGTTTCTGGAAACACCATATATTTT.

This sequence joins TRBV5-1 and TRBJ1-6; 9 bases are a match to TRBD1. Germline CDR1 and CDR2: SGHRS and YFSETQ. With V trimmed by 0 bases and J by 9 bases, 4 bases remained unmatched. This CDR3 is built from 15 residues. CDR3 DNA: TGCGCCAGCAGCTTGGAGGGACAGGGCGGTTCACCCCTCCACTTT. It yields the protein CASSLEGQGGSPLHF.

This clone has a single count. The chain uses TRBV28 and TRBJ1-1, with D possibly being TRBD1 (6 bases). V lost 2 bases to trimming and J lost 7 bases, with 14 bases between them. CDR3 size: 14 residues. Germline CDR1 is MDHEN and CDR2 is SYDVKM. The CDR3 region is CASSLTRGVREAFF. In DNA form, the CDR3 reads TGTGCCAGCAGTTTAACCAGGGGTGTCCGTGAAGCTTTCTTT.

This chain connects TRBV5-6 to TRBJ2-3, with TRBD2 identical over 7 bases. CDR3 length: 16 amino acids. V lost 2 bases to trimming and J lost 1 base; unmatched junction nucleotides: 7. Germline CDR1 and CDR2: SGHDT and YYEEEE. The CDR3: CASSLPTSWGTDTQYF. CDR3 in DNA: TGTGCCAGCAGCTTACCGACTAGCTGGGGCACAGATACGCAGTATTTT.

The CDR3 DNA reads TGTGCCAGCAGCGCAGCGGGGGGGGGCAATGAGCAGTTCTTC. Its translation: CASSAAGGGNEQFF. The J gene is TRBJ2-1, the V gene TRBV9; 10 nucleotides agree with TRBD2. Germline values: CDR1 SGDLS, CDR2 YYNGEE. The CDR3 consists of 14 residues. V was pared by 3 bases and J by 6 bases, with 3 bases of the junction left unmatched.